What follows is one T cell receptor (beta chain) and its context. This CDR3 is 15 amino acids long. Germline assignment: CDR1 SGDLS and CDR2 YYNGEE. V shed 4 bases and J shed 2 bases, with 14 bases lying between them. This entry is derived from a study of cytomegalovirus exposure and HLA in healthy donors. PCR amplification relied on 60 Vbeta primers (plus 13 Jbeta primers). Assay used: immunoSEQ multiplex PCR; TCRdb lists only in-frame clones, some missing. This sample has tens of thousands of clones, with 80% found just once. Sequenced sample: PBMCs. This chain links TRBV9 with TRBJ2-3; D is possibly TRBD2 (5 bases). This receptor was obtained from a man aged 50-59 years in good health and CMV-seropositive. Written as DNA, the CDR3 is TGTGCCAGCAGCCCTCGGACTGGTCCCACAGATACGCAGTATTTT. Translating gives CASSPRTGPTDTQYF.